The TCR beta chain described here comes from a study of B cell selection in AIRE deficiency. Overall study findings and caveats: Patient Tconv cells held 25% to 35% of Treg sequences shared by healthy donors. Shared Treg sequences were biased toward short CDR3s with few non-templated nucleotide insertions. Patient Tconv and Treg cells showed healthy-like TCRBV usage, CDR3 length, diversity. Only 9.3% of a few thousand shared Treg sequences were patient-specific; 30% to 40% healthy-specific.

As concerns this clone: No antigen is known for it.

Sequenced by immunoSEQ multiplex PCR; TCRdb stores in-frame clones only, minus some. The sample lists 25,000 or so clones, 95% to 98% seen once, with around 0.17% in the top ten. The sorted conventional CD4 T cells were gated as CD4+CD127+. Per germline, CDR1 ENHRY and CDR2 SYGVKD. Trimming removed 2 bases from V and 0 bases from J, with 5 bases in between. The CDR3 spans 14 residues. The clonotype originates from a human donor with AIRE deficiency. What was sequenced was conventional CD4+ T cells sorted from PBMCs. V is TRBV10-3 and J is TRBJ2-1; possible D gene TRBD2, 5 bases. The chain's CDR3 is CAISEGSSYNEQFF. As DNA, the CDR3 is TGTGCCATCAGTGAGGGGAGCTCCTACAATGAGCAGTTCTTC.